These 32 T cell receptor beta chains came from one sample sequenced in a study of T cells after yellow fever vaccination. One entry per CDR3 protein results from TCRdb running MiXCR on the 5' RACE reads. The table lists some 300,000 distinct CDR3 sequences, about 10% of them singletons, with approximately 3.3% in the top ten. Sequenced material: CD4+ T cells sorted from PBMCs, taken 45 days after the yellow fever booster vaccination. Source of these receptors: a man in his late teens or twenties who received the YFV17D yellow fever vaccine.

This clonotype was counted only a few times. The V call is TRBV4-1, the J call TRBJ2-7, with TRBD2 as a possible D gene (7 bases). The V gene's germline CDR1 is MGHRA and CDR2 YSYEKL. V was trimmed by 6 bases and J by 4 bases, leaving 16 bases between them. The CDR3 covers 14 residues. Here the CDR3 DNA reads TGCGCCAGCAGGCCTGTGGGGGGGCGTTACGAGCAGTACTTC. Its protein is CASRPVGGRYEQYF.

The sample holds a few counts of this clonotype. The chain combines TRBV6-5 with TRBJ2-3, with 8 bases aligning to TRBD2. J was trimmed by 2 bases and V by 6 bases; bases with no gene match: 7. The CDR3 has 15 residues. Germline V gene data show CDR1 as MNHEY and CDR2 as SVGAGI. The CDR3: CASRGGTRFTDTQYF. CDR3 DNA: TGTGCCAGCAGGGGCGGGACTAGATTCACAGATACGCAGTATTTT.

The CDR3 bases are TGTGCCAGCAGCTGGGAATGGGGAGATACGCAGTATTTT. It yields the protein CASSWEWGDTQYF. This rearrangement joins TRBV5-4 to TRBJ2-3; D is unresolved. Germline V gene lookup returns CDR1 SGHNT and CDR2 YYREEE (reference sequence). The CDR3 is 13 residues long. V was pared by 3 bases and J by 5 bases, with 10 bases between.

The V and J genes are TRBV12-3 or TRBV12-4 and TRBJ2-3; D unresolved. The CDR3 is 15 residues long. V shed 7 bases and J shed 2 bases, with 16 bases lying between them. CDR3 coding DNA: TGTGCCAGCATACCTTCTCCGGAGAACACAGATACGCAGTATTTT. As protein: CASIPSPENTDTQYF.

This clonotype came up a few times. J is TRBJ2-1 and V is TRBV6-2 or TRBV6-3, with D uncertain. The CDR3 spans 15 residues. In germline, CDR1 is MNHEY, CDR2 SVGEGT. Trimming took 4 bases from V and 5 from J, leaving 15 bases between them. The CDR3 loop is CASSFDPSPNNEQFF. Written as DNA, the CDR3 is TGTGCCAGCAGTTTCGATCCGTCCCCCAACAATGAGCAGTTCTTC.

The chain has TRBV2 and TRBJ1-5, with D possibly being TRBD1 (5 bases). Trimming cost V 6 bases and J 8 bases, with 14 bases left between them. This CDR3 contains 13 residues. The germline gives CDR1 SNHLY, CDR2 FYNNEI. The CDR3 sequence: CASRGRVGKPQHF. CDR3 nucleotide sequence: TGTGCCAGCAGGGGACGGGTCGGGAAGCCCCAGCATTTT.

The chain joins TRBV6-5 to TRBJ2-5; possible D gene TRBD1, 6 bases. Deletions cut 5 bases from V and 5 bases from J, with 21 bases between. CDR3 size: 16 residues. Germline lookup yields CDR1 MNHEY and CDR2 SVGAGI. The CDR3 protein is CASSATGGWRRETQYF. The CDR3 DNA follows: TGTGCCAGCAGTGCGACAGGCGGATGGAGAAGGGAGACCCAGTACTTC.

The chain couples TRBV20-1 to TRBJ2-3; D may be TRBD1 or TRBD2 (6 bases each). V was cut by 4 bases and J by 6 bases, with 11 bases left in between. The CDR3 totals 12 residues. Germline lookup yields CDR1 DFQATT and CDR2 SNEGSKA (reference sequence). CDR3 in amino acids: CSAKGGGDTQYF. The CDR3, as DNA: TGCAGTGCTAAGGGGGGCGGGGATACGCAGTATTTT.

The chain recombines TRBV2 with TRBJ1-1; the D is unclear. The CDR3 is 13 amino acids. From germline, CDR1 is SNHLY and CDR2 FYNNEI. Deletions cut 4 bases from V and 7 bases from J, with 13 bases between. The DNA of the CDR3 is TGTGCCAGCAGTGCTTCGCTTCGAGGTGAAGCTTTCTTT. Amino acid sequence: CASSASLRGEAFF.

The CDR3 DNA is TGTGCCAGCAGCTTAGCGGGGGGGCCCCTGTATTTT. Its translation is CASSLAGGPLYF. This chain uses TRBV7-6 with TRBJ2-3, with D perhaps matching TRBD2 (7 bases). This CDR3 has 12 amino acids. Trimming took off 0 bases at V and 14 bases at J, with 12 bases between the two ends. Germline V lookup: CDR1 SGHVS, CDR2 FNYEAQ. The full variable domain, completed using reference TRBV7-6 and TRBJ2-3, is GAGVSQSPRYKVTKRGQDVALRCDPISGHVSLYWYRQALGQGPEFLTYFNYEAQQDKSGLPNDRFSAERPEGSISTLTIQRTEQRDSAMYRCASSLAGGPLYFGPGTRLTVL.

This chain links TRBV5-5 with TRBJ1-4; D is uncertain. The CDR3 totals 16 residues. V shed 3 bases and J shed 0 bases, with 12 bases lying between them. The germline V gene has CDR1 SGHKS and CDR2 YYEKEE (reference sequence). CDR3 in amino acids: CASSSDLGTTNEKLFF. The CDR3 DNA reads TGTGCCAGCAGCTCGGACTTGGGTACAACTAATGAAAAACTGTTTTTT.

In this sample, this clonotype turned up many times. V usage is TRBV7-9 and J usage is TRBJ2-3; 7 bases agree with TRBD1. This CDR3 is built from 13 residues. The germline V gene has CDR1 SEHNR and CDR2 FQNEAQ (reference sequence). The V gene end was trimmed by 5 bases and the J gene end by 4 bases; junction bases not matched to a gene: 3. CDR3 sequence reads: CASSPRGPDTQYF. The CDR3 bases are TGTGCCAGCAGCCCTAGGGGGCCAGATACGCAGTATTTT.

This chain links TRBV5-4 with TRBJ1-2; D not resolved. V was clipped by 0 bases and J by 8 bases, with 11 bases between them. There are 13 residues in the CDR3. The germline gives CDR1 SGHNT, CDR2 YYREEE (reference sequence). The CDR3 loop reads CASSLGLSRGYTF. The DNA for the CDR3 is TGTGCCAGCAGCTTGGGACTAAGCCGGGGCTACACCTTC. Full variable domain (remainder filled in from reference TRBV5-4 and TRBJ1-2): ETGVTQSPTHLIKTRGQQVTLRCSSQSGHNTVSWYQQALGQGPQFIFQYYREEENGRGNFPPRFSGLQFPNYSSELNVNALELDDSALYLCASSLGLSRGYTFGSGTRLTVV.

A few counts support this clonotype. The CDR3 DNA reads as TGTGCCAGCTCACCCTTCGACAGCTCCTATAATTCACCCCTCCACTTT. Its translation is CASSPFDSSYNSPLHF. The chain employs TRBV18 and TRBJ1-6; weak D call: TRBD1 (5 bases). V was clipped by 3 bases and J by 0 bases, with 9 bases between them. Germline V gene sequence: CDR1 KGHSH, CDR2 LQKENI. CDR3 length: 16 amino acids.

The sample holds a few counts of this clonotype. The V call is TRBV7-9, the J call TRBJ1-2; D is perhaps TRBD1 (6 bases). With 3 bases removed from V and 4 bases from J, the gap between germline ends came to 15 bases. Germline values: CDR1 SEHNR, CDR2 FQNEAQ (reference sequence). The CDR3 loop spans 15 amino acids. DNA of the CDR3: TGTGCCAGCAGCTTCGGGACACCGAACGGCTATGGCTACACCTTC. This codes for CASSFGTPNGYGYTF.

The CDR3 sequence: CASSLVDNTEAFF. CDR3 DNA sequence: TGTGCCAGCAGCTTAGTGGATAACACTGAAGCTTTCTTT. The V and J genes are TRBV7-8 and TRBJ1-1; unclear D gene. Germline-derived CDR1 and CDR2 are SGHVS and FQNEAQ. The CDR3 loop spans 13 amino acids. V lost 1 base, J lost 2 bases, and 5 bases lay in between. The full variable domain, its missing parts supplied by reference TRBV7-8 and TRBJ1-1, is GAGVSQSPRYKVAKRGQDVALRCDPISGHVSLFWYQQALGQGPEFLTYFQNEAQLDKSGLPSDRFFAERPEGSVSTLKIQRTQQEDSAVYLCASSLVDNTEAFFGQGTRLTVV.

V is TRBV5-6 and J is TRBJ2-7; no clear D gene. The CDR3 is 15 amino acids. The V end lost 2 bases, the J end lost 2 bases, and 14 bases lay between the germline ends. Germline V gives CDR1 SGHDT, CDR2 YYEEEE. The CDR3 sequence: CASSFGRRAAYEQYF. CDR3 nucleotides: TGTGCCAGCAGCTTCGGTAGGCGCGCCGCCTACGAGCAGTACTTC. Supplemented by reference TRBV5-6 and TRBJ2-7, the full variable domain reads DAGVTQSPTHLIKTRGQQVTLRCSPKSGHDTVSWYQQALGQGPQFIFQYYEEEERQRGNFPDRFSGHQFPNYSSELNVNALLLGDSALYLCASSFGRRAAYEQYFGPGTRLTVT.

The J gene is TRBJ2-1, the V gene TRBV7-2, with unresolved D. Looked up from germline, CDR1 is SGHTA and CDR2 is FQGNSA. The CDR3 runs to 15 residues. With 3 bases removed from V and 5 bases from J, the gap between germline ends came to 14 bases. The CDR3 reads CASSFDISSHNEQFF. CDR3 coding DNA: TGTGCCAGCAGCTTCGATATCTCATCCCACAATGAGCAGTTCTTC.

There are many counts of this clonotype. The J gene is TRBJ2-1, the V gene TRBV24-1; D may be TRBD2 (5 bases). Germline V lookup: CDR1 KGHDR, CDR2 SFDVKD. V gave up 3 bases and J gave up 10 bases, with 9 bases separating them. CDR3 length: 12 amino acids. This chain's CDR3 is CATSDQGGEQFF. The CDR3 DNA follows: TGTGCCACCAGTGATCAAGGAGGAGAGCAGTTCTTC.

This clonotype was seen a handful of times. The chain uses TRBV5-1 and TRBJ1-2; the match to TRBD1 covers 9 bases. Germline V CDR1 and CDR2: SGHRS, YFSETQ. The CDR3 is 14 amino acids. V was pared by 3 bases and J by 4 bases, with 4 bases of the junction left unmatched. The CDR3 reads CASSSDRGAYGYTF. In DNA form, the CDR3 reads TGCGCCAGCAGCTCGGACAGGGGAGCCTATGGCTACACCTTC.

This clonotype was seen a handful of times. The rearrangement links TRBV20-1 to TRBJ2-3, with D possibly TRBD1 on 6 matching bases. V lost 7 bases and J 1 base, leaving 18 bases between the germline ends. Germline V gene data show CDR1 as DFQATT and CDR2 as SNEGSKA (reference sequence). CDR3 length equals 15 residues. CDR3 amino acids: CSVPPYRVGTDTQYF. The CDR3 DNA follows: TGCAGTGTTCCACCTTACAGGGTAGGCACAGATACGCAGTATTTT.

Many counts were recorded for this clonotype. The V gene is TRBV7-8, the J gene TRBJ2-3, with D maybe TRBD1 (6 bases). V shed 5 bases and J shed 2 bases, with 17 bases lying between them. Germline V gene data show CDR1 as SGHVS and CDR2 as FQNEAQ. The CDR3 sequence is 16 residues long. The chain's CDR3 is CASSRSNRATTDTQYF. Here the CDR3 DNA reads TGTGCCAGCAGCCGATCTAACAGGGCCACCACAGATACGCAGTATTTT.

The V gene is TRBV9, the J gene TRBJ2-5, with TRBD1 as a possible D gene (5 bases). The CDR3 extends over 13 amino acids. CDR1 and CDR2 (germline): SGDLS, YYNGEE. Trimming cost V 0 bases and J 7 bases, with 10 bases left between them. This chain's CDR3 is CASSVAQGTTQYF. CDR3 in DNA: TGTGCCAGCAGCGTAGCGCAGGGCACGACCCAGTACTTC.

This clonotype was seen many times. CDR3 protein: CASSLLAMDTQYF. The CDR3 coding sequence is TGTGCCAGCAGCTTACTAGCTATGGATACGCAGTATTTT. The chain links TRBV5-5 to TRBJ2-3; D might be TRBD2 (6 bases). The germline V and J ends were trimmed by 2 bases and 6 bases, with 10 bases remaining between them. CDR1 is SGHKS and CDR2 is YYEKEE in the germline V gene (reference sequence). The length of the CDR3 is 13 residues.

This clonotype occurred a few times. This CDR3 reads CASSQGSGGQNTGELFF. For the CDR3, the DNA is TGCGCCAGCAGCCAAGGCAGCGGGGGCCAAAACACCGGGGAGCTGTTTTTT. This chain connects TRBV4-1 to TRBJ2-2, with 8 bases identical to TRBD2. The germline V gene encodes CDR1 MGHRA and CDR2 YSYEKL. This CDR3 contains 17 residues. Trimming took 1 base from V and 2 from J; bases not matched to a gene: 6.

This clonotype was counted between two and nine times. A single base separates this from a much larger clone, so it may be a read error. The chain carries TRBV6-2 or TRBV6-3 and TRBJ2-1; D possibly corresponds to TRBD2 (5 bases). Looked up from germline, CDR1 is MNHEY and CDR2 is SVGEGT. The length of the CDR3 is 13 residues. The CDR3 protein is CASSWGVYTEQFF. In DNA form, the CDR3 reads TGTGCCAGCAGTTGGGGAGTTTACACTGAGCAGTTCTTC.

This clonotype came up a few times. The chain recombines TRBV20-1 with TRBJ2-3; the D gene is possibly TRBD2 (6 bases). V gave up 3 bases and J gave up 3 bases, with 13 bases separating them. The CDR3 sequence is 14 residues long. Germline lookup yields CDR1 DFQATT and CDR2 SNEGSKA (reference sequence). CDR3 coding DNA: TGCAGTGCTAGGGTGACTAGTCCGACAGATACGCAGTATTTT. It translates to CSARVTSPTDTQYF.

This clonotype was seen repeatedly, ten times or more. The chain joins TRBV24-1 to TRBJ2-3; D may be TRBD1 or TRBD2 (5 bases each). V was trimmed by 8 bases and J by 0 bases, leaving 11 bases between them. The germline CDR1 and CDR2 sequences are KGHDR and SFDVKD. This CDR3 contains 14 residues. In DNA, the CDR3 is TGTGCCACCAAGGGGCCGGGGAGCACAGATACGCAGTATTTT. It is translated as CATKGPGSTDTQYF.

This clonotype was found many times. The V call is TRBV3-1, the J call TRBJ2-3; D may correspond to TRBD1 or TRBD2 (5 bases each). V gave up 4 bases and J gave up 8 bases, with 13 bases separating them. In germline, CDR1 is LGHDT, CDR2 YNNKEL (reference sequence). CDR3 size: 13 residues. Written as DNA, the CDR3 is TGTGCCAGCAGCCTACCCGGGACGGGTACGCAGTATTTT. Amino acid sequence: CASSLPGTGTQYF.

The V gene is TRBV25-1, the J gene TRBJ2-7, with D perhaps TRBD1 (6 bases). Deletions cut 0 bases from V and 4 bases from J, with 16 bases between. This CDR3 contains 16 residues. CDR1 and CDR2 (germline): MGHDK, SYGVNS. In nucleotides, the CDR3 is TGTGCCAGCAGTGAATATTCGCAGGGGCTGCATTACGAGCAGTACTTC. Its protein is CASSEYSQGLHYEQYF.

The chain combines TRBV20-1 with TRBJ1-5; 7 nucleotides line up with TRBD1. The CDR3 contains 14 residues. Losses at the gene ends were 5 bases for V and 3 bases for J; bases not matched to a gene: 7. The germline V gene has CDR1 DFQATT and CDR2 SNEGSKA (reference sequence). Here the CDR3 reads CSAQPGQLNQPQHF. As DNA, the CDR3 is TGCAGTGCTCAACCGGGACAGCTCAATCAGCCCCAGCATTTT.

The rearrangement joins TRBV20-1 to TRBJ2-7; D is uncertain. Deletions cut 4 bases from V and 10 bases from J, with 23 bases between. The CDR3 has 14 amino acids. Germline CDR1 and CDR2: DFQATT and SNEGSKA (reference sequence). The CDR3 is CSANLDASGLAQYF. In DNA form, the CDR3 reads TGCAGTGCTAACTTAGATGCGAGTGGGTTAGCTCAGTACTTC.